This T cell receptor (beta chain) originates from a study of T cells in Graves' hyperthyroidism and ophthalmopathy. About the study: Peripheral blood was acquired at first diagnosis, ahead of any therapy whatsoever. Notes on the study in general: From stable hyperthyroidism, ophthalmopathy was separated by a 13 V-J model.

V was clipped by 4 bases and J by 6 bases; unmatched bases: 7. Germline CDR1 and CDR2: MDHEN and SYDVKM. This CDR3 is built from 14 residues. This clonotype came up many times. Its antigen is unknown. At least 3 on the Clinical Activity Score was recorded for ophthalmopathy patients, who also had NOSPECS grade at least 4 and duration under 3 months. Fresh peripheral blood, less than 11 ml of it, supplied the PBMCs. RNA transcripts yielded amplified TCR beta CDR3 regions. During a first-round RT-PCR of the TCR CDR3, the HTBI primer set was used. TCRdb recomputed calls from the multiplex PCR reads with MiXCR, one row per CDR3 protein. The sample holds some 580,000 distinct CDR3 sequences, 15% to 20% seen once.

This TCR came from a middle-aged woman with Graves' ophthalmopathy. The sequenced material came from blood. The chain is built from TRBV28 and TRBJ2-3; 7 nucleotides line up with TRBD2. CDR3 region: CASSSGGGSDTQYF. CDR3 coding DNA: TGTGCCAGCAGTTCGGGAGGAGGATCCGATACGCAGTATTTT.